Following are 9 T cell receptor beta chains from one sample sequenced in a study of cytomegalovirus exposure and HLA in healthy donors. It was with 60 Vbeta and 13 Jbeta primers that the PCR ran. Repertoires were generated with immunoSEQ multiplex PCR, while TCRdb's copy carries only in-frame clones and drops some. Of under 200,000 clones listed, roughly 80% are singletons. The specimen sequenced was PBMCs. These receptors all stem from a male donor in good health and CMV-seropositive.

The J gene is TRBJ1-3, the V gene TRBV7-2; D not certain. Germline V gene sequence: CDR1 SGHTA, CDR2 FQGNSA. Trimming pared 0 bases from V and 3 bases from J, leaving 12 bases between. CDR3 length: 16 amino acids. The CDR3 region is CASSLARGLSGNTIYF. Here the CDR3 DNA reads TGTGCCAGCAGCTTAGCTCGCGGGTTGAGTGGAAACACCATATATTTT.

The count of this clone is one. The V call is TRBV7-9, the J call TRBJ2-6; TRBD1 agrees at 8 bases. CDR1 SEHNR and CDR2 FQNEAQ come from the germline V gene (reference sequence). With 4 bases clipped from V and 4 bases from J, the junction kept 6 bases outside the gene matches. This CDR3 is 16 amino acids long. The DNA of the CDR3 is TGTGCCAGCAGCTCAGGGGGCACGGCAGGGGCCAACGTCCTGACTTTC. This sequence encodes CASSSGGTAGANVLTF.

The chain recombines TRBV10-3 with TRBJ1-1; no clear D gene. The germline V gene has CDR1 ENHRY and CDR2 SYGVKD. Trimming took 3 bases from V and 5 from J, leaving 13 bases between them. The CDR3 totals 14 residues. DNA of the CDR3: TGTGCCATCAGTGAATTTTCAGGCCCGACTGAAGCTTTCTTT. Translation gives CAISEFSGPTEAFF.

This clone came up a few times. The chain combines TRBV19 with TRBJ1-2; 10 bases agree with TRBD1. J gave up 4 bases and V 6 bases, and 11 bases lay outside the gene matches. From germline, CDR1 is LNHDA and CDR2 SQIVND (reference sequence). The CDR3 contains 16 residues. As DNA, the CDR3 is TGTGCCAGTAGCCCCGGTTCGGGACAGGGGTCCTATGGCTACACCTTC. As protein: CASSPGSGQGSYGYTF.

The rearrangement links TRBV14 to TRBJ1-6; D gene ambiguous. Between the trimmed V and J ends, which lost 1 base and 4 bases, there was a span of 5 bases. Germline V gives CDR1 SGHDN, CDR2 FVKESK. The CDR3 totals 14 residues. The CDR3 protein is CASSQAQYNSPLHF. The CDR3 DNA reads TGTGCCAGCAGCCAAGCACAGTATAATTCACCCCTCCACTTT.

This rearrangement joins TRBV27 to TRBJ2-6; TRBD1 aligns across 7 bases. The CDR3 sequence is 20 residues long. Germline values: CDR1 MNHEY, CDR2 SMNVEV (reference sequence). Trimming removed 5 bases from V and 0 bases from J; junction bases left unmatched: 16. The CDR3 sequence: CASSLGLRQGENSGANVLTF. The DNA of the CDR3 is TGTGCCAGCAGTCTCGGACTCCGACAGGGCGAAAACTCTGGGGCCAACGTCCTGACTTTC.

The chain is built from TRBV6-5 and TRBJ1-5; D gene uncertain. Trimming removed 4 bases at V and 0 bases at J, with 4 bases between. This CDR3 is 13 amino acids long. CDR1 and CDR2 from the germline V gene are MNHEY and SVGAGI. The CDR3 reads CASSLISNQPQHF. The CDR3 nucleotides are TGTGCCAGCAGTTTAATTAGCAATCAGCCCCAGCATTTT.

The chain combines TRBV4-1 with TRBJ1-1, with unresolved D. Germline V gives CDR1 MGHRA, CDR2 YSYEKL. V dropped 1 base and J dropped 11 bases, with 11 bases sitting between them. This CDR3 is built from 12 residues. The CDR3 loop is CASSQGADVAFF. CDR3 coding DNA: TGCGCCAGCAGCCAAGGAGCGGATGTGGCTTTCTTT.

V is TRBV5-1 and J is TRBJ2-5; D ambiguous. The last part of the DNA fits TRBJ2-7 better; the J call may be wrong. The V gene's germline CDR1 is SGHRS and CDR2 YFSETQ. The CDR3 runs 14 residues. The CDR3 loop reads CASSLGGRDYEQYF. In nucleotides, the CDR3 is TGCGCCAGCAGCTTGGGAGGCCGTGACTACGAGCAGTACTTC.